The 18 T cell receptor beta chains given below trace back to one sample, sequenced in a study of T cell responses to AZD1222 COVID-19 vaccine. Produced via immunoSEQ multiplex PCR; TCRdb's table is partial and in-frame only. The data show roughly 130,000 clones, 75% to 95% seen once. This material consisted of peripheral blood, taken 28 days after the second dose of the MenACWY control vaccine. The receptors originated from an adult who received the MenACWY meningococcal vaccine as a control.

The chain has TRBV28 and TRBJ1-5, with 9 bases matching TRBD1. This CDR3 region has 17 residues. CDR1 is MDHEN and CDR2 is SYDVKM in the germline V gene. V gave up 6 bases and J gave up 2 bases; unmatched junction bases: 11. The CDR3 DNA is TGTGCCAGCAGCCTTACGAAACAGGGGGCAGGCAATCAGCCCCAGCATTTT. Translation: CASSLTKQGAGNQPQHF.

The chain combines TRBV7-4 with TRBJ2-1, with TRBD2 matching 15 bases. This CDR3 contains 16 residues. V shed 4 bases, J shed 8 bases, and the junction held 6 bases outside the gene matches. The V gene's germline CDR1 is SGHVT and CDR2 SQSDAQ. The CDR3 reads CASSSAGTSGRHEQFF. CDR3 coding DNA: TGTGCCAGCAGCTCTGCCGGGACTAGCGGGAGGCATGAGCAGTTCTTC.

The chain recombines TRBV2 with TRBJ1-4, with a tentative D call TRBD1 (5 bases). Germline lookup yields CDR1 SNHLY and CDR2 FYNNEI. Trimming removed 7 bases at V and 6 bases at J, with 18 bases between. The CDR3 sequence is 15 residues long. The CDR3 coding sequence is TGTGCCAGCATGACGCTGCGTGGGGGAGATGAAAAACTGTTTTTT. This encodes CASMTLRGGDEKLFF.

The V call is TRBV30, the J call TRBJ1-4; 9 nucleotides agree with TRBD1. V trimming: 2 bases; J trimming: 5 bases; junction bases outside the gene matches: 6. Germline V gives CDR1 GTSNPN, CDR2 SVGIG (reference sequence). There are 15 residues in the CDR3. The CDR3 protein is CAWSPPGQGNEKLFF. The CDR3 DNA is TGTGCCTGGAGTCCTCCGGGACAGGGAAATGAAAAACTGTTTTTT.

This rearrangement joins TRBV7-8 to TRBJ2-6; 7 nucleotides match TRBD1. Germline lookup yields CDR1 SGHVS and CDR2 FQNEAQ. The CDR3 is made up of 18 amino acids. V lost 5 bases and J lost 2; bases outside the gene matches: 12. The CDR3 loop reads CASSPRGGAAPGANVLTF. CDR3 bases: TGTGCCAGCAGCCCTAGAGGGGGCGCAGCCCCTGGGGCCAACGTCCTGACTTTC.

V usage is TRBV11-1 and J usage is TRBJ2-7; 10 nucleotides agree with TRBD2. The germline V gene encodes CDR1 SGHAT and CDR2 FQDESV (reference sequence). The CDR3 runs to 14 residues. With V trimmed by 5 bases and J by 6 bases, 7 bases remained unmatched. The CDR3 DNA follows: TGTGCCAGCAGCCCTCTAGCGGGAGTAAGCGAGCAGTACTTC. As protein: CASSPLAGVSEQYF.

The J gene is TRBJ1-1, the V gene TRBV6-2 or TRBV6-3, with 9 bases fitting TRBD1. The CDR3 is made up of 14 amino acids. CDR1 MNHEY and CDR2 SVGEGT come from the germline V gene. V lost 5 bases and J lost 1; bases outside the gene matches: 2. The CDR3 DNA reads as TGTGCCAGCAGTCTGGACAGGGGGAACACTGAAGCTTTCTTT. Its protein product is CASSLDRGNTEAFF.

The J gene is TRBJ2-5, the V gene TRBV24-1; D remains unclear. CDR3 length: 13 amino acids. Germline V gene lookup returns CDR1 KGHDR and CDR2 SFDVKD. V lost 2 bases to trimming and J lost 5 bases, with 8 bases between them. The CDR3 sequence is CATSDSVGETQYF. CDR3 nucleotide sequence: TGTGCCACCAGTGATTCGGTGGGGGAGACCCAGTACTTC.

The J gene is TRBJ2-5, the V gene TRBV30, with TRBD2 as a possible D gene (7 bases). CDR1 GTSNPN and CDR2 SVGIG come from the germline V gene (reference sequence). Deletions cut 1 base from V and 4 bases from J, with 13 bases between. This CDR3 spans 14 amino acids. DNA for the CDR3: TGTGCCTGGAGTGGGGGGGGCGGGACAGAGACCCAGTACTTC. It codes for CAWSGGGGTETQYF.

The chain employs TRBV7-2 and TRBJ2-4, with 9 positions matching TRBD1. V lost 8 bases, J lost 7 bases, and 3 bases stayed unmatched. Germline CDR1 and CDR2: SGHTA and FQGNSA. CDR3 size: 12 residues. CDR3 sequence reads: CASRDRENIQYF. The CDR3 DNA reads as TGTGCCAGCCGGGACAGGGAGAACATTCAGTACTTC.

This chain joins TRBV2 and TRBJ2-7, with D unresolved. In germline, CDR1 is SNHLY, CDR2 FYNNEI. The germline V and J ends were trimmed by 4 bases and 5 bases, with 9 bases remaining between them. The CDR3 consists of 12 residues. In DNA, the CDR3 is TGTGCCAGCAGTGTTTCAGCTAACGAGCAGTACTTC. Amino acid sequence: CASSVSANEQYF. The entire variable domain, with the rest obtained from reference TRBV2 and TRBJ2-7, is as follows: EPEVTQTPSHQVTQMGQEVILRCVPISNHLYFYWYRQILGQKVEFLVSFYNNEISEKSEIFDDQFSVERPDGSNFTLKIRSTKLEDSAMYFCASSVSANEQYFGPGTRLTVT.

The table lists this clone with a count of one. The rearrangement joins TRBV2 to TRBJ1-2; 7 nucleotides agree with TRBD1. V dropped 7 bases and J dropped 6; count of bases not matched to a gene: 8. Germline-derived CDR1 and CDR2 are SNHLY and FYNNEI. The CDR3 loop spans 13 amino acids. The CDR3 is CASKLDREHGYTF. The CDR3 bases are TGTGCCAGCAAATTAGACAGGGAACATGGCTACACCTTC.

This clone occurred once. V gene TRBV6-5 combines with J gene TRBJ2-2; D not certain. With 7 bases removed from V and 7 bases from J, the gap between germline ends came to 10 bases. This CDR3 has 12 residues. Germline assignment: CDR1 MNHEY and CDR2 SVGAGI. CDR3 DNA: TGTGCCAGCACCGAGGTGGGCGGGGAGCTGTTTTTT. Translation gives CASTEVGGELFF.

This chain's CDR3 is CASSHATGLEGNTIYF. The CDR3 nucleotides are TGTGCCAGCAGCCACGCTACAGGGTTGGAAGGAAACACCATATATTTT. The rearrangement joins TRBV14 to TRBJ1-3; D perhaps matches TRBD1 (6 bases). CDR3 length equals 16 residues. The germline CDR1 and CDR2 sequences are SGHDN and FVKESK. The germline V and J ends were trimmed by 3 bases and 4 bases, with 16 bases remaining between them.

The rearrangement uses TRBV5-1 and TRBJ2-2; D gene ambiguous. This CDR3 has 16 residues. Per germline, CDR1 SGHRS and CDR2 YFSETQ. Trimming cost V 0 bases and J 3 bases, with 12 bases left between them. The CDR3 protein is CASSLDTTWDTGELFF. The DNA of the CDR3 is TGCGCCAGCAGCTTGGATACCACTTGGGACACCGGGGAGCTGTTTTTT.

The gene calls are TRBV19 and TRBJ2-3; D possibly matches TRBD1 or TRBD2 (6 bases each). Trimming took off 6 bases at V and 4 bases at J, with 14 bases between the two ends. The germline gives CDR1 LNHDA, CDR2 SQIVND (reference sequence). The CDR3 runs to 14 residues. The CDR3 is CASRVRGPSDTQYF. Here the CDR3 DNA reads TGTGCCAGTAGAGTCCGGGGGCCATCAGATACGCAGTATTTT. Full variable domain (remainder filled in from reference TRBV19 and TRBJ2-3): DGGITQSPKYLFRKEGQNVTLSCEQNLNHDAMYWYRQDPGQGLRLIYYSQIVNDFQKGDIAEGYSVSREKKESFPLTVTSAQKNPTAFYLCASRVRGPSDTQYFGPGTRLTVL.

Here the CDR3 reads CASSDYRSGNIQYF. The CDR3 bases are TGTGCCAGCAGTGACTACAGGTCTGGAAACATTCAGTACTTC. This sequence joins TRBV2 and TRBJ2-4, with D maybe TRBD1 (5 bases). The V and J ends lost 3 bases and 6 bases respectively, with 12 bases between them. The germline gives CDR1 SNHLY, CDR2 FYNNEI. This CDR3 is built from 14 residues.

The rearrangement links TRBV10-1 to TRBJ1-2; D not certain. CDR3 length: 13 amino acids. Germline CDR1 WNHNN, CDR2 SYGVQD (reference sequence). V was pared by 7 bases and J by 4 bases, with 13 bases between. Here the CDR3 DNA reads TGCGCCAGCAACATAACGGCCTGCTATGGCTACACCTTC. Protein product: CASNITACYGYTF.